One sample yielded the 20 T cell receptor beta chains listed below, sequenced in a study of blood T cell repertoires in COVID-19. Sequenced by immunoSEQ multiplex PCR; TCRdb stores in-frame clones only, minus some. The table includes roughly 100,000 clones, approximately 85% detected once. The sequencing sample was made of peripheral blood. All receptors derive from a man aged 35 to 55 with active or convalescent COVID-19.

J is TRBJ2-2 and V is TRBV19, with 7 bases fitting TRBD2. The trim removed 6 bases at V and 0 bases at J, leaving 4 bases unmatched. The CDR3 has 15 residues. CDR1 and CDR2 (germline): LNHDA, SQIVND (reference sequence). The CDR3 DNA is TGTGCCAGTAGCCCCGCGGGGGCGAACACCGGGGAGCTGTTTTTT. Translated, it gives CASSPAGANTGELFF.

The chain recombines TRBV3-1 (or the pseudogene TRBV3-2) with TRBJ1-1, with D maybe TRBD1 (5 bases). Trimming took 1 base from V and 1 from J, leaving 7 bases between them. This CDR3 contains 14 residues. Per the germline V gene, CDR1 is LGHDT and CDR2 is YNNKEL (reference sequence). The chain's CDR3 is CASSQVQGNTEAFF. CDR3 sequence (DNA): TGTGCCAGCAGCCAAGTTCAGGGGAACACTGAAGCTTTCTTT.

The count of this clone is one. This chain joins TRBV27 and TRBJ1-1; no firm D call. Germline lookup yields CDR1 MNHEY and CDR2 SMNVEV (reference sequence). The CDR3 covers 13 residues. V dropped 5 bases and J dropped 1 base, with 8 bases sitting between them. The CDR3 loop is CASSRLENTEAFF. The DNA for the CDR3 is TGTGCCAGCAGTCGACTCGAGAACACTGAAGCTTTCTTT.

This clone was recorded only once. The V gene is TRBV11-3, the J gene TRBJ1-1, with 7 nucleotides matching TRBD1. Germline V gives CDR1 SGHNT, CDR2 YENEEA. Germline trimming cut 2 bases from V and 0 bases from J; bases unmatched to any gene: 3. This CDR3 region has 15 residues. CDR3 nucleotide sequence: TGTGCCAGCAGCTTACGGGACAGTTTGAACACTGAAGCTTTCTTT. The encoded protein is CASSLRDSLNTEAFF.

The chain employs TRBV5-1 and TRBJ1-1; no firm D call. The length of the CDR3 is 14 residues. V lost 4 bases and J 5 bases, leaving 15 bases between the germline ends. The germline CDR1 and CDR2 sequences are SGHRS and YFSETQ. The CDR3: CASSAGDLRTEAFF. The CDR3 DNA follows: TGCGCCAGCAGCGCCGGAGATTTGAGGACTGAAGCTTTCTTT. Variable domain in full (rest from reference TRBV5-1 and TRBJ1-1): KAGVTQTPRYLIKTRGQQVTLSCSPISGHRSVSWYQQTPGQGLQFLFEYFSETQRNKGNFPGRFSGRQFSNSRSEMNVSTLELGDSALYLCASSAGDLRTEAFFGQGTRLTVV.

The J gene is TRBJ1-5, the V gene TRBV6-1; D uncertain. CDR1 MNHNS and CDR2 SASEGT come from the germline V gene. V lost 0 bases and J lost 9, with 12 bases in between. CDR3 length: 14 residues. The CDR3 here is CASSEAVEVRPQHF. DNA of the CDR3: TGTGCCAGCAGTGAAGCGGTCGAGGTGAGGCCCCAGCATTTT.

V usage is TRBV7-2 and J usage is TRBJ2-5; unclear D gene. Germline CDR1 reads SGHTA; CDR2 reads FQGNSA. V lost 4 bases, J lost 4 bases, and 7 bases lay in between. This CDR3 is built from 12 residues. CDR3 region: CASSSFRETQYF. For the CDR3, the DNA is TGTGCCAGCAGCTCGTTTCGAGAGACCCAGTACTTC.

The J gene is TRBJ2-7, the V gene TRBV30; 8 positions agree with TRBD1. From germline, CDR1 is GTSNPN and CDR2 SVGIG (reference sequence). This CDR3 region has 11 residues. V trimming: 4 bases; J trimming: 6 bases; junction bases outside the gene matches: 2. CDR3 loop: CAWTGGLEQYF. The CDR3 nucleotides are TGTGCCTGGACAGGGGGCCTCGAGCAGTACTTC.

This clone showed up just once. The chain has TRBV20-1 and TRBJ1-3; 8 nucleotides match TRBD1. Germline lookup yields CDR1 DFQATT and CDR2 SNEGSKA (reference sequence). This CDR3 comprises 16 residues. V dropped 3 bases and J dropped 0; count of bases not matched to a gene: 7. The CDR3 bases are TGCAGTGCTAGTAGCGGGACAGGTAACTCTGGAAACACCATATATTTT. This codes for CSASSGTGNSGNTIYF.

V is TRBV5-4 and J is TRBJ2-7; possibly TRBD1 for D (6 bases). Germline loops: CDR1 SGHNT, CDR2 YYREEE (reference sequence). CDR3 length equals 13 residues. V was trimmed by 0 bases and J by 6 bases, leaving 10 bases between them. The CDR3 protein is CASSLGTAVEQYF. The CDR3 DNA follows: TGTGCCAGCAGCTTGGGGACAGCGGTCGAGCAGTACTTC.

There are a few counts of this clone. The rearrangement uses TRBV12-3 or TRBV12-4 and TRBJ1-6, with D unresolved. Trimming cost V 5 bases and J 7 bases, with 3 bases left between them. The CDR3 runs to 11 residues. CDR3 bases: TGTGCCAGCAGTCGGAATTCACCCCTCCACTTT. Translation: CASSRNSPLHF.

DNA of the CDR3: TGTGCCAGCGCGTTAACCAACTCCTACAATGAGCAGTTCTTC. It is translated as CASALTNSYNEQFF. The chain employs TRBV28 and TRBJ2-1; D gene ambiguous. The length of the CDR3 is 14 residues. The V gene's germline CDR1 is MDHEN and CDR2 SYDVKM. The ends were cut back, 8 bases at V and 0 bases at J, with 11 bases in the middle.

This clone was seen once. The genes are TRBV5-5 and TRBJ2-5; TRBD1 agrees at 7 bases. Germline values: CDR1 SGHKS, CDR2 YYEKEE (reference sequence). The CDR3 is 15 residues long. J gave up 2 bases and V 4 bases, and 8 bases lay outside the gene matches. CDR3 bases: TGTGCCAGCAGCGTCCGGGACAGCACACAAGAGACCCAGTACTTC. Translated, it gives CASSVRDSTQETQYF.

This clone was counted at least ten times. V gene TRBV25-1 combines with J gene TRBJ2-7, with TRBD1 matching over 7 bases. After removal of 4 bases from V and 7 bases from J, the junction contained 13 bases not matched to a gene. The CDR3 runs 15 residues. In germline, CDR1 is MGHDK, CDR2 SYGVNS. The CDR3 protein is CASSAMGVSTGEQYF. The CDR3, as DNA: TGTGCCAGCAGTGCCATGGGGGTCTCGACAGGGGAGCAGTACTTC.

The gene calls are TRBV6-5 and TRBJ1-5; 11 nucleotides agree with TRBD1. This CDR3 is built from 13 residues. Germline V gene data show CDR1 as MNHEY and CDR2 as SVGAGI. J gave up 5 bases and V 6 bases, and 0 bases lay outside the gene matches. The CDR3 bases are TGTGCCAGCAGGGGACAGGGGGATCAGCCCCAGCATTTT. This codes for CASRGQGDQPQHF.

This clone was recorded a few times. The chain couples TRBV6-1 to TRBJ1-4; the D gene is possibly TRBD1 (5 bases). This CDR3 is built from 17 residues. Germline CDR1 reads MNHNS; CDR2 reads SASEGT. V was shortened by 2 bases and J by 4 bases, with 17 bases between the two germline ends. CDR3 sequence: CASSELGGTAYNEKLFF. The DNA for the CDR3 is TGTGCCAGCAGTGAACTGGGAGGGACGGCCTATAATGAAAAACTGTTTTTT.

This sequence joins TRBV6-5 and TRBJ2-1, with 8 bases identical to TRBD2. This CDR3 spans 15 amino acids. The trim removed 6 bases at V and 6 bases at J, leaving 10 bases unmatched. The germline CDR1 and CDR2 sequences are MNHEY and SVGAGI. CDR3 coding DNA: TGTGCCAGCAGACCTCCGGGGGGGCTTCGCAATGAGCAGTTCTTC. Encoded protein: CASRPPGGLRNEQFF.

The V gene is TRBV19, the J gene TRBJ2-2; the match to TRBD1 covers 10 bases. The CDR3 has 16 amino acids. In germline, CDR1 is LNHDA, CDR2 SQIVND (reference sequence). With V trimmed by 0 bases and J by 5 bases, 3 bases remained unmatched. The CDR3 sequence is CASSIEPGQGTGELFF. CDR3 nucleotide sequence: TGTGCCAGTAGTATAGAGCCGGGACAGGGGACCGGGGAGCTGTTTTTT.

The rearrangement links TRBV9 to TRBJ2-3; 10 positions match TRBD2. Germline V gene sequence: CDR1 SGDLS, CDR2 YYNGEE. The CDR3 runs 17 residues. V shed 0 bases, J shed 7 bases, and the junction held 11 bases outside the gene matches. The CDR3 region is CASSVGGISAGGNTQYF. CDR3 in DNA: TGTGCCAGCAGCGTAGGAGGGATCTCAGCGGGGGGGAATACGCAGTATTTT. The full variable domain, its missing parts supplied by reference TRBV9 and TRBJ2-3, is DSGVTQTPKHLITATGQRVTLRCSPRSGDLSVYWYQQSLDQGLQFLIQYYNGEERAKGNILERFSAQQFPDLHSELNLSSLELGDSALYFCASSVGGISAGGNTQYFGPGTRLTVL.

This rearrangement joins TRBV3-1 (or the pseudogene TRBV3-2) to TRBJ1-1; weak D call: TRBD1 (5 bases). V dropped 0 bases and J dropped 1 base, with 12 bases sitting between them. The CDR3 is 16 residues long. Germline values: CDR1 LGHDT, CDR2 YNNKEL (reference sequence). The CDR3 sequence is CASSQEFSRANTEAFF. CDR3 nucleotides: TGTGCCAGCAGCCAAGAGTTCTCCAGGGCGAACACTGAAGCTTTCTTT.